Shown below are 15 T cell receptor beta chains from a single sample sequenced in a study of identical twins. TCRdb reprocessed the 5' RACE reads via MiXCR and lists one record per CDR3 protein. The sample consists of about 290,000 distinct CDR3 sequences, 9.5% of them appearing once. These data were also reused for a study on yellow fever vaccine responses in identical twins.

The sample consisted of CD8+ T cells sorted from blood. The origin of the receptors is a woman aged 18-30 years in good health.

This clonotype was seen only a few times. The chain links TRBV10-3 to TRBJ2-3; D is perhaps TRBD1 (6 bases). V lost 6 bases and J lost 2, with 15 bases in between. This CDR3 is 15 amino acids long. Germline CDR1 ENHRY, CDR2 SYGVKD. The CDR3 region is CAIRGQIGLTDTQYF. In nucleotides, the CDR3 is TGTGCCATCAGGGGACAAATTGGCCTCACAGATACGCAGTATTTT.

The genes are TRBV12-3 or TRBV12-4 and TRBJ1-3; 7 positions agree with TRBD1. The CDR3 runs 13 residues. With V trimmed by 2 bases and J by 7 bases, 2 bases remained unmatched. As DNA, the CDR3 is TGTGCCAGCAGTTTACAGGACAGGAACACCATATATTTT. Amino acid sequence: CASSLQDRNTIYF.

This chain connects TRBV7-9 to TRBJ2-3; D perhaps matches TRBD1 (6 bases). The germline gives CDR1 SEHNR, CDR2 FQNEAQ (reference sequence). The CDR3 contains 14 residues. V lost 8 bases and J lost 0, with 12 bases in between. CDR3 protein: CASPQQGSTDTQYF. CDR3 DNA: TGTGCCAGCCCGCAACAGGGAAGCACAGATACGCAGTATTTT.

The rearrangement uses TRBV7-6 and TRBJ2-1; D is ambiguous. Germline CDR1 reads SGHVS; CDR2 reads FNYEAQ. CDR3 length: 13 residues. Trimming removed 8 bases at V and 4 bases at J, with 12 bases between. The CDR3 DNA follows: TGTGCCAGCCAAGGATTCTCATACAATGAGCAGTTCTTC. Residues: CASQGFSYNEQFF.

This clonotype was recorded many times. V and J are TRBV20-1 and TRBJ2-7, with D hard to call. Trimming took 3 bases from V and 0 from J, leaving 9 bases between them. Germline CDR1 is DFQATT and CDR2 is SNEGSKA (reference sequence). The CDR3 runs 13 residues. Written as DNA, the CDR3 is TGCAGTGCTAGTGACGGTCTCTCCTACGAGCAGTACTTC. Its translation: CSASDGLSYEQYF.

This clonotype was counted ten times or more. The chain has TRBV7-6 and TRBJ2-1; 15 nucleotides line up with TRBD2. The V and J ends lost 0 bases and 2 bases, in that order; junction bases with no gene match: 2. This CDR3 region has 18 residues. CDR1 and CDR2 (germline): SGHVS, FNYEAQ. The DNA for the CDR3 is TGTGCCAGCAGCTTAGCGGGACTAGCGGGAGGCCCCTACAATGAGCAGTTCTTC. Encoded protein: CASSLAGLAGGPYNEQFF.

The chain carries TRBV7-3 and TRBJ2-1; 7 bases agree with TRBD2. V gave up 1 base and J gave up 1 base; unmatched junction bases: 4. Germline V gives CDR1 SGHTA, CDR2 FQGTGA. The CDR3 runs to 16 residues. The CDR3 is CASSLNEGGSYNEQFF. The CDR3 DNA reads TGTGCCAGCAGCTTAAATGAGGGAGGGTCCTACAATGAGCAGTTCTTC. The full variable domain, completed using reference TRBV7-3 and TRBJ2-1, is GAGVSQTPSNKVTEKGKYVELRCDPISGHTALYWYRQSLGQGPEFLIYFQGTGAADDSGLPNDRFFAVRPEGSVSTLKIQRTERGDSAVYLCASSLNEGGSYNEQFFGPGTRLTVL.

At least ten counts were recorded for this clonotype. The chain has TRBV20-1 and TRBJ2-7; D is possibly TRBD1 or TRBD2 (5 bases each). V was trimmed by 3 bases and J by 2 bases, leaving 14 bases between them. The CDR3 covers 14 residues. Germline V gene sequence: CDR1 DFQATT, CDR2 SNEGSKA (reference sequence). CDR3 sequence reads: CSARGELRPYEQYF. The DNA for the CDR3 is TGCAGTGCTAGGGGGGAGCTCCGACCCTACGAGCAGTACTTC.

There are a few counts of this clonotype. This chain links TRBV7-2 with TRBJ2-3, with 7 nucleotides matching TRBD2. Germline-derived CDR1 and CDR2 are SGHTA and FQGNSA. CDR3 size: 16 residues. Trimming took 2 bases from V and 2 from J; bases not matched to a gene: 7. Here the CDR3 DNA reads TGTGCCAGCAGCTTATTGTTAGCGGGCGACACAGATACGCAGTATTTT. Translating gives CASSLLLAGDTDTQYF.

This clonotype has more than one count but fewer than ten. The chain combines TRBV9 with TRBJ2-2; D gene ambiguous. Deletions cut 2 bases from V and 3 bases from J, with 8 bases between. The CDR3 runs to 14 residues. The V gene's germline CDR1 is SGDLS and CDR2 YYNGEE. The CDR3 spells CASSVWSHTGELFF. CDR3 nucleotide sequence: TGTGCCAGCAGCGTGTGGAGTCACACCGGGGAGCTGTTTTTT.

The V call is TRBV27, the J call TRBJ2-3, with a tentative D call TRBD1 (7 bases). CDR3 length: 15 amino acids. Between the trimmed V and J ends, which lost 2 bases and 0 bases, there was a span of 9 bases. Per the germline V gene, CDR1 is MNHEY and CDR2 is SMNVEV (reference sequence). The CDR3 coding sequence is TGTGCCAGCAGTTTACCAGGGGGGAGCACAGATACGCAGTATTTT. As protein: CASSLPGGSTDTQYF.

This clonotype occurred many times. V and J are TRBV7-9 and TRBJ1-6; a weak D match, TRBD1 (6 bases). Germline CDR1 SEHNR, CDR2 FQNEAQ (reference sequence). The CDR3 totals 16 residues. V lost 10 bases and J lost 10, with 26 bases in between. CDR3 protein: CAIHAPHRERGSPLHF. DNA of the CDR3: TGTGCCATCCACGCCCCACACAGGGAGAGAGGATCACCCCTCCACTTT.

This clonotype was observed a handful of times. V usage is TRBV2 and J usage is TRBJ2-7; D is perhaps TRBD1 (6 bases). Looked up from germline, CDR1 is SNHLY and CDR2 is FYNNEI. V was pared by 7 bases and J by 5 bases, with 21 bases between. The CDR3 covers 15 residues. The DNA of the CDR3 is TGTGCCAGCAAGTACGAGGCAGGGGTCTGGGACGAGCAGTACTTC. It encodes CASKYEAGVWDEQYF.

This clonotype has only a few counts. The DNA for the CDR3 is TGCAGTGCTAGCGAGTGGGACAGGGTCTCCTACGAGCAGTACTTC. Its translation: CSASEWDRVSYEQYF. The chain employs TRBV20-1 and TRBJ2-7, with 9 bases identical to TRBD1. V lost 3 bases to trimming and J lost 0 bases; unmatched junction nucleotides: 6. The CDR3 totals 15 residues. CDR1 DFQATT and CDR2 SNEGSKA come from the germline V gene (reference sequence).

In this sample, this clonotype turned up many times. This sequence joins TRBV5-1 and TRBJ2-2; a weak D match, TRBD2 (7 bases). Between the trimmed V and J ends, which lost 3 bases and 3 bases, there was a span of 12 bases. The CDR3 spans 15 residues. Germline values: CDR1 SGHRS, CDR2 YFSETQ. The CDR3 spells CASSSPGGHTGELFF. Written as DNA, the CDR3 is TGCGCCAGCAGCTCCCCCGGGGGGCACACCGGGGAGCTGTTTTTT. The full variable domain, rest sourced from reference TRBV5-1 and TRBJ2-2, is KAGVTQTPRYLIKTRGQQVTLSCSPISGHRSVSWYQQTPGQGLQFLFEYFSETQRNKGNFPGRFSGRQFSNSRSEMNVSTLELGDSALYLCASSSPGGHTGELFFGEGSRLTVL.